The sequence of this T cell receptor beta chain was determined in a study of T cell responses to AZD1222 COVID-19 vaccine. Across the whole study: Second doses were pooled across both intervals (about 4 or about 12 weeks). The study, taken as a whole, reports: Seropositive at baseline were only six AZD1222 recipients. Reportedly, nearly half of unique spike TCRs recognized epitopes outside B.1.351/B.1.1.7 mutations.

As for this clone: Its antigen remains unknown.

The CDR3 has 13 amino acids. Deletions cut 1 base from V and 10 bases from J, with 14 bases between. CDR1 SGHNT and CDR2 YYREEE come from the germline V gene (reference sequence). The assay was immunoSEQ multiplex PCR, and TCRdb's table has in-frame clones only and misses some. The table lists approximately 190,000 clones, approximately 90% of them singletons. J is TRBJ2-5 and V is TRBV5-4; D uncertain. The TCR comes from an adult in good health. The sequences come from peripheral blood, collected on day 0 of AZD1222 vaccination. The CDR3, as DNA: TGTGCCAGCAGCTTGTGGGCGGAGCCCGGCCAGTACTTC. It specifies CASSLWAEPGQYF. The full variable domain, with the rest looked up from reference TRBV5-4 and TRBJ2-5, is ETGVTQSPTHLIKTRGQQVTLRCSSQSGHNTVSWYQQALGQGPQFIFQYYREEENGRGNFPPRFSGLQFPNYSSELNVNALELDDSALYLCASSLWAEPGQYFGPGTRLLVL.